What follows are 2 T cell receptor beta chains derived from one specimen sequenced in a study of post-analysis software for immune sequencing data. Points from the study as a whole: Several TRBV segments occurring more often in patients than controls included TRBV5-6, TRBV5-1 and TRBV20-1.

cDNA libraries of TCR beta carried unique molecular identifiers. MiXCR, run by TCRdb on the PCR reads, gives a single entry per CDR3 protein. The sample carries 430,000 or so distinct CDR3 sequences, more than 30% recorded once. These receptors have no known antigen. The specimen sequenced was blood. Receptors were obtained from a girl aged 2 to 10 with multiple sclerosis.

This clonotype appeared a few times. The chain recombines TRBV11-2 with TRBJ2-1; 14 positions match TRBD2. This CDR3 has 24 residues. V trimming: 5 bases; J trimming: 1 base; junction bases outside the gene matches: 25. CDR1 and CDR2 from the germline V gene are SGHAT and FQNNGV. For the CDR3, the DNA is TGTGCCAGCAGCCTATCTAGGGGACTAGCGGGAGTTGGTACCCTTGGTAGGTCCTACAATGAGCAGTTCTTC. This encodes CASSLSRGLAGVGTLGRSYNEQFF.

This clonotype turned up a few times. The V call is TRBV4-3, the J call TRBJ1-2; no definite D call. The germline V gene has CDR1 LGHNA and CDR2 YSLEER. The CDR3 length is 16 residues. Deletions cut 0 bases from V and 3 bases from J, with 14 bases between. The CDR3 here is CASSQEALSADYGYTF. CDR3 nucleotide sequence: TGCGCCAGCAGCCAAGAAGCCCTGTCGGCGGACTATGGCTACACCTTC.